The present T cell receptor (beta chain) was sequenced within a study of blood T cell repertoires in COVID-19. Study overall: Acute and convalescent COVID-19 samples came from the United States, Italy and Spain. Sources were T cells, B-cell-depleted T cells, or PBMCs; the material itself was cDNA or gDNA.

Using immunoSEQ multiplex PCR, the repertoire was profiled, and TCRdb retains in-frame clones only, with some absent. The data hold a few hundred thousand clones, with 70% to 90% observed a single time. The CDR3 runs to 16 residues. The germline gives CDR1 SGHRS, CDR2 YFSETQ. The V segment lost 3 bases and the J segment 2 bases; nucleotides outside the gene matches: 6. This clone was detected only a few times. Sequenced: peripheral blood. The receptor comes from a woman aged 45-60 years with active or convalescent COVID-19. The chain employs TRBV5-1 and TRBJ1-2; 11 bases match TRBD1. The CDR3 sequence is CASSSGQGASNYGYTF. Written as DNA, the CDR3 is TGCGCCAGCAGCTCCGGACAGGGGGCTTCCAACTATGGCTACACCTTC.